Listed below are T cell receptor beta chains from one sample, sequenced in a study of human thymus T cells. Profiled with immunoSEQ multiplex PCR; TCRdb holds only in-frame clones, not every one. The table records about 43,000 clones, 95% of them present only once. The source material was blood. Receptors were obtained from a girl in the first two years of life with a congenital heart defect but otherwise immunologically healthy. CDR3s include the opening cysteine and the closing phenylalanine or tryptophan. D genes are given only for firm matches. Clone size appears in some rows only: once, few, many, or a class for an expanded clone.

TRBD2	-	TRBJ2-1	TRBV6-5	TGTGCCAGCAGTTTCGGGACTAGCGGGGATTTGGGTGAGCAGTTCTTC	CASSFGTSGDLGEQFF
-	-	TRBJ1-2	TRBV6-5	TGTGCCAGCAGTTACTCGATGGGGGGAGATTATGGCTACACCTTC	CASSYSMGGDYGYTF
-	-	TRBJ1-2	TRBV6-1	TGTGCCAGCCGAGCGGGTGGCTACACCTTC	CASRAGGYTF
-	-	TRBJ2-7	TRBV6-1	TGTGCCAGCAGTCATGGGGAGCAGTACTTC	CASSHGEQYF
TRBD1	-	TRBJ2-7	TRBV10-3	TGTGCCGTGACAGGGTTCACGGGCCCCTACGAGCAGTACTTC	CAVTGFTGPYEQYF
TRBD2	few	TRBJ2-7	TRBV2	TGTGCCAGCAGACTAGCGGGAGCGTACGAGCAGTACTTC	CASRLAGAYEQYF
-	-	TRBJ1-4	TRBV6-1	TGTGCCAGCAGTGAACGGCAGGGGTGCTTTTTT	CASSERQGCFF
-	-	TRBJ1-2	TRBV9	TGTGCCAGCAGCGTAGACGCGACAGTTAAAGTCTACACCTTC	CASSVDATVKVYTF
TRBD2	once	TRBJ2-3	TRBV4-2	TGTGCCAGCAGCCAAGCCGGGAGGGCCCCCCTGGGCACAGATACGCAGTATTTT	CASSQAGRAPLGTDTQYF
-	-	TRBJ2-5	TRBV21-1	TGTGCCAGCTCCACGGGACACCCGGAGACCCAGTACTTC	CASSTGHPETQYF
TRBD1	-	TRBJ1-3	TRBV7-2	TGTGCCAGTTCGGAACAGGGGGCCCCTTTCAGCTCTGGAAACACCATATATTTT	CASSEQGAPFSSGNTIYF
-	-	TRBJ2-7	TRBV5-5	TGTGCCAGCAGCTCAGTTGGCAGTTGGTACGAGCAGTACTTC	CASSSVGSWYEQYF
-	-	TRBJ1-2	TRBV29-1	TGCAGCGTTGCCAGGGAAAGAGGGTTTGGCTACACCTTC	CSVARERGFGYTF
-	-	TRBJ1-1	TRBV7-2	TGTGCCAGCAGCCCTATGATTGACAGGAAAGGCGGCACTGAAGCTTTCTTT	CASSPMIDRKGGTEAFF